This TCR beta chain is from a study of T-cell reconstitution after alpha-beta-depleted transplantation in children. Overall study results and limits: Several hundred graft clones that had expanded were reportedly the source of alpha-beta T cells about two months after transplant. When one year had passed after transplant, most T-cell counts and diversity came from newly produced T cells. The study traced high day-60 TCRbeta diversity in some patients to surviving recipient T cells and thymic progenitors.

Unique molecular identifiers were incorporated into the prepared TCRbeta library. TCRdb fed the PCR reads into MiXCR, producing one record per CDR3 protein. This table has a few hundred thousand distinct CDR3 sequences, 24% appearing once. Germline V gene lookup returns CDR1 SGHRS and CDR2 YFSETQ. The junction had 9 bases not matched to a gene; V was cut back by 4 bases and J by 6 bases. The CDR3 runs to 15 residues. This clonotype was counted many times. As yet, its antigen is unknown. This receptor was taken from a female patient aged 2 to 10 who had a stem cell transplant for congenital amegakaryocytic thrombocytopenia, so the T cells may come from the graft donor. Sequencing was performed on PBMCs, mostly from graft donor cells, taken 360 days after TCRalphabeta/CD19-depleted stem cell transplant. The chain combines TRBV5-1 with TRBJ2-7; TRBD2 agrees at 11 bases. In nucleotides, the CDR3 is TGCGCCAGCAGCCAGCTCCTAGCGGGAGGTTCCGAGCAGTACTTC. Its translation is CASSQLLAGGSEQYF.